This passage covers 10 T cell receptor beta chains from one sample sequenced in a study of beta chain features in type 1 diabetes. As every portion of the isolated RNA was reverse transcribed, the sequencing read expressed TCRB transcripts. Method: immunoSEQ multiplex PCR; TCRdb's copy keeps in-frame clones and lacks some. The table has around 200,000 clones, about 13% seen once. Sequencing was carried out using central memory CD4+ T cells from blood. These receptors were collected from a woman between 18 and 30 years old in good health.

The CDR3 nucleotides are TGCGCCAGCAGCTTGGGGCCTAATGAAAAACTGTTTTTT. As protein: CASSLGPNEKLFF. The chain couples TRBV5-1 to TRBJ1-4; D remains ambiguous. CDR1 is SGHRS and CDR2 is YFSETQ in the germline V gene. There are 13 residues in the CDR3. V lost 0 bases and J 3 bases, leaving 3 bases between the germline ends.

V gene TRBV29-1 combines with J gene TRBJ2-5; TRBD2 matches at 7 bases. J was trimmed by 5 bases and V by 6 bases; bases with no gene match: 3. Germline V gives CDR1 SQVTM, CDR2 ANQGSEA. The CDR3 extends over 11 amino acids. The DNA for the CDR3 is TGCAGCGTCGTGGGGGGGGAGACCCAGTACTTC. Its protein product is CSVVGGETQYF.

V usage is TRBV7-2 and J usage is TRBJ2-6, with D unclear. CDR3 length: 16 residues. V lost 1 base to trimming and J lost 0 bases, with 7 bases between them. Germline-derived CDR1 and CDR2 are SGHTA and FQGNSA. DNA of the CDR3: TGTGCCAGCAGCTTAGTGGTGAGCTCTGGGGCCAACGTCCTGACTTTC. Encoded protein: CASSLVVSSGANVLTF.

About this clone: Other nucleotide sequences in the sample specify the same CDR3. The chain employs TRBV30 and TRBJ2-5, with 7 positions matching TRBD1. CDR1 is GTSNPN and CDR2 is SVGIG in the germline V gene (reference sequence). Germline trimming cut 2 bases from V and 5 bases from J; bases unmatched to any gene: 2. The length of the CDR3 is 12 residues. The CDR3 loop is CAWSRGRETQYF. The CDR3 region has the DNA TGTGCCTGGAGTAGGGGGCGGGAGACCCAGTACTTC.

This chain joins TRBV9 and TRBJ1-1; D is possibly TRBD1 (5 bases). The V gene lost 1 base and the J gene lost 2 bases, with 18 bases spanning the gap. This CDR3 comprises 17 residues. Germline CDR1 SGDLS, CDR2 YYNGEE. The CDR3, as DNA: TGTGCCAGCAGCGTAAGTGTTGCGGGACCAACAAACACTGAAGCTTTCTTT. It specifies CASSVSVAGPTNTEAFF.

The CDR3 protein is CASSPTWTGAYEQYF. DNA of the CDR3: TGTGCCAGCAGCCCCACTTGGACAGGCGCCTACGAGCAGTACTTC. The chain joins TRBV5-4 to TRBJ2-7; 7 nucleotides line up with TRBD1. Germline V gene lookup returns CDR1 SGHNT and CDR2 YYREEE (reference sequence). The CDR3 has 15 residues. V shed 4 bases and J 2 bases; nucleotides not matched to a gene: 9.

This clone was observed a handful of times. J is TRBJ2-7 and V is TRBV11-2; possibly TRBD2 for D (7 bases). Trimming shortened V by 5 bases and J by 2 bases, and 13 bases separated the two germline ends. Germline CDR1 and CDR2: SGHAT and FQNNGV. The CDR3 extends over 14 amino acids. In DNA, the CDR3 is TGTGCCAGCAGCCAAGGGGGGGTTACCTACGAGCAGTACTTC. Translated, it gives CASSQGGVTYEQYF.

There are a few counts of this clone. This rearrangement joins TRBV11-2 to TRBJ2-7; D remains ambiguous. Germline V gene sequence: CDR1 SGHAT, CDR2 FQNNGV. V gave up 5 bases and J gave up 3 bases, with 5 bases separating them. The CDR3 is 11 amino acids. The CDR3 coding sequence is TGTGCCAGCAGCCCGTTCTACGAGCAGTACTTC. It translates to CASSPFYEQYF.

The chain combines TRBV29-1 with TRBJ2-1, with D hard to call. In germline, CDR1 is SQVTM, CDR2 ANQGSEA. The germline V and J ends were trimmed by 4 bases and 1 base, with 8 bases remaining between them. CDR3 size: 13 residues. This CDR3 reads CSVGSISYNEQFF. The CDR3 region has the DNA TGCAGCGTTGGGAGTATTTCCTACAATGAGCAGTTCTTC.

CDR3 amino acids: CASSKNIDEQYF. The CDR3 DNA is TGTGCCAGCAGCAAAAACATCGACGAGCAGTACTTC. This chain joins TRBV25-1 and TRBJ2-7; no reliable D call. The CDR3 is made up of 12 amino acids. Germline V gives CDR1 MGHDK, CDR2 SYGVNS. The ends were cut back, 6 bases at V and 5 bases at J, with 11 bases in the middle.